The rows below give T cell receptor beta chains drawn from one sample of a study of OX40 agonist ivuxolimab in advanced cancers. Only in-frame clones appear in the TCRdb table, and some are missing; sequencing was by immunoSEQ multiplex PCR. Here the sample spans approximately 69,000 clones, 91% being singletons. The source material was CD4+ or CD8+ T cells sorted from blood, sampled in a trial of the OX40 agonist ivuxolimab. Every receptor here comes from an adult with an advanced solid tumor such as melanoma, head and neck, liver or kidney cancer. Both conserved end residues are part of each CDR3. The order of the fields is clone size, CDR3 length, D gene, V gene, J gene, CDR3 DNA, CDR3 protein. A D gene is named only where the DNA matches it firmly. Clone size appears in some rows only: once, few, many, or a class for an expanded clone.

clone_size: -; cdr3_length: 15; d_call: TRBD2; v_call: TRBV5-1; j_call: TRBJ2-4; cdr3_nt: TGCGCCAGCAGCTACGGACTAGCGGGAGGAGTCATTCAGTACTTC; cdr3_aa: CASSYGLAGGVIQYF
clone_size: -; cdr3_length: 19; d_call: -; v_call: TRBV19; j_call: TRBJ2-2; cdr3_nt: TGTGCCAGTAGTACAACGCAAGCCACAAGCGGACTTAACACCGGGGAGCTGTTTTTT; cdr3_aa: CASSTTQATSGLNTGELFF
clone_size: -; cdr3_length: 12; d_call: -; v_call: TRBV2; j_call: TRBJ2-7; cdr3_nt: TGTGCCAGCAGCCAGACTAGTTTCGAGCAGTACTTC; cdr3_aa: CASSQTSFEQYF
clone_size: once; cdr3_length: 13; d_call: -; v_call: TRBV6-5; j_call: TRBJ2-1; cdr3_nt: TGTGCCAGCACCACGGACTCCTACAATGAGCAGTTCTTC; cdr3_aa: CASTTDSYNEQFF
clone_size: -; cdr3_length: 15; d_call: -; v_call: TRBV18; j_call: TRBJ2-5; cdr3_nt: TGTGCCAGCTCACCACGCGACAGCCCGCGAGAGACCCAGTACTTC; cdr3_aa: CASSPRDSPRETQYF
clone_size: -; cdr3_length: 12; d_call: -; v_call: TRBV13; j_call: TRBJ2-2; cdr3_nt: TGTGCCAGCAGCATTACTACCGGGGAGCTGTTTTTT; cdr3_aa: CASSITTGELFF
clone_size: -; cdr3_length: 15; d_call: TRBD1; v_call: TRBV11-3; j_call: TRBJ2-2; cdr3_nt: TGTGCCAGCAGCCTCGGACAGGTGACCACCGGGGAGCTGTTTTTT; cdr3_aa: CASSLGQVTTGELFF
clone_size: -; cdr3_length: 13; d_call: -; v_call: TRBV5-6; j_call: TRBJ2-5; cdr3_nt: TGTGCCAGTTCCTTACCCGCCGCAGAGACCCAGTACTTC; cdr3_aa: CASSLPAAETQYF
clone_size: -; cdr3_length: 17; d_call: -; v_call: TRBV7-9; j_call: TRBJ2-7; cdr3_nt: TGTGCCAGCAGCCGAGGGGGGGCTAGCGAAATCTTTTACGAGCAGTACTTC; cdr3_aa: CASSRGGASEIFYEQYF
clone_size: -; cdr3_length: 13; d_call: -; v_call: TRBV19; j_call: TRBJ2-5; cdr3_nt: TGTGCCAGTAGTACCGGGAGCGGGGAGACCCAGTACTTC; cdr3_aa: CASSTGSGETQYF
clone_size: -; cdr3_length: 14; d_call: -; v_call: TRBV6-5; j_call: TRBJ2-6; cdr3_nt: TGTGCCAGCAGACGCAGGTCGGGGGCCAACGTCCTGACTTTC; cdr3_aa: CASRRRSGANVLTF
clone_size: -; cdr3_length: 16; d_call: TRBD2; v_call: TRBV5-4; j_call: TRBJ2-2; cdr3_nt: TGTGCCAGCAGCTTCGGACTAGCGGGAGCGGCCGGGGAGCTGTTTTTT; cdr3_aa: CASSFGLAGAAGELFF
clone_size: once; cdr3_length: 15; d_call: TRBD2; v_call: TRBV11-1; j_call: TRBJ2-2; cdr3_nt: TGTGCCAGCAGGCAAGCGGGAGTGAACACCGGGGAGCTGTTTTTT; cdr3_aa: CASRQAGVNTGELFF
clone_size: -; cdr3_length: 14; d_call: -; v_call: TRBV19; j_call: TRBJ2-6; cdr3_nt: TGTGCCAGTAGTGGGGGACCTGGGGCCAACGTCCTGACTTTC; cdr3_aa: CASSGGPGANVLTF
clone_size: -; cdr3_length: 12; d_call: -; v_call: TRBV2; j_call: TRBJ2-7; cdr3_nt: TGTGCCAGCATGCGCCAGACCTACGAGCAGTACTTC; cdr3_aa: CASMRQTYEQYF
clone_size: -; cdr3_length: 14; d_call: TRBD2; v_call: TRBV19; j_call: TRBJ2-1; cdr3_nt: TGTGCCAGTACTCCTGGCGGGAGGGGGGGTGAGCAGTTCTTC; cdr3_aa: CASTPGGRGGEQFF
clone_size: -; cdr3_length: 13; d_call: TRBD2; v_call: TRBV9; j_call: TRBJ2-7; cdr3_nt: TGTGCCAGCAGCGTAGTTGCGGGGGGCGAGCAGTACTTC; cdr3_aa: CASSVVAGGEQYF
clone_size: -; cdr3_length: 15; d_call: -; v_call: TRBV11-3; j_call: TRBJ2-7; cdr3_nt: TGTGCCAGCAGCTTAGCCGGGGGAGAGGTTTACGAGCAGTACTTC; cdr3_aa: CASSLAGGEVYEQYF
clone_size: -; cdr3_length: 14; d_call: -; v_call: TRBV28; j_call: TRBJ1-4; cdr3_nt: TGTGCCAGCAGCCTGACAGGACCGAATGAAAAACTGTTTTTT; cdr3_aa: CASSLTGPNEKLFF
clone_size: -; cdr3_length: 13; d_call: TRBD1; v_call: TRBV28; j_call: TRBJ1-2; cdr3_nt: TGTGCCAGCAGTAGGGACAGGGGGCTTGGCTACACCTTC; cdr3_aa: CASSRDRGLGYTF
clone_size: -; cdr3_length: 13; d_call: -; v_call: TRBV7-2; j_call: TRBJ2-5; cdr3_nt: TGTGCCAGCAGCTTAGTCGATGCAGCGACCCAGTACTTC; cdr3_aa: CASSLVDAATQYF
clone_size: -; cdr3_length: 15; d_call: -; v_call: TRBV11-2; j_call: TRBJ2-5; cdr3_nt: TGTGCCAGCAGCCCCCCCAGGCGCGCGGGGGAGACCCAGTACTTC; cdr3_aa: CASSPPRRAGETQYF